This passage covers 10 T cell receptor beta chains from one sample sequenced in a study of T cells after yellow fever vaccination. One entry per CDR3 protein results from TCRdb running MiXCR on the 5' RACE reads. The sample carries about 52,000 distinct CDR3 sequences, about 6.6% recorded once. Sample: CD8+ T cells not binding an NS4B(214-222) dextramer, sorted from PBMCs, taken more than 40 days after the first yellow fever vaccination. These receptors were collected from a man aged 18 to 30 who received the YFV17D yellow fever vaccine.

This clonotype was found a few times. This CDR3 is CSITGTGSSGANVLTF. The DNA of the CDR3 is TGCAGCATAACCGGGACAGGGAGCTCTGGGGCCAACGTCCTGACTTTC. The chain combines TRBV29-1 with TRBJ2-6; 9 positions match TRBD1. The CDR3 runs 16 residues. V was pared by 8 bases and J by 0 bases, with 8 bases of the junction left unmatched. Germline V gives CDR1 SQVTM, CDR2 ANQGSEA.

This clonotype was seen many times. The rearrangement links TRBV4-1 to TRBJ2-2, with 7 bases aligning to TRBD1. The germline V gene encodes CDR1 MGHRA and CDR2 YSYEKL. The CDR3 length is 15 residues. After removal of 4 bases from V and 2 bases from J, the junction contained 4 bases not matched to a gene. The chain's CDR3 is CASSLRTGNTGELFF. The CDR3 nucleotides read TGCGCCAGCAGCCTCCGGACAGGCAACACCGGGGAGCTGTTTTTT.

The V and J genes are TRBV19 and TRBJ2-7; D is ambiguous. This CDR3 region has 14 residues. Germline CDR1 is LNHDA and CDR2 is SQIVND (reference sequence). Trimming removed 6 bases from V and 3 bases from J, with 15 bases in between. The CDR3 protein is CASRRTERNYEQYF. The CDR3 DNA sequence: TGTGCCAGTAGGCGGACGGAGAGAAACTACGAGCAGTACTTC.

Many counts were recorded for this clonotype. V and J are TRBV7-9 and TRBJ2-1; the D gene is possibly TRBD2 (5 bases). CDR1 and CDR2 (germline): SEHNR, FQNEAQ (reference sequence). The CDR3 contains 13 residues. Between the trimmed V and J ends, which lost 3 bases and 4 bases, there was a span of 7 bases. The CDR3: CASSFGGYNEQFF. The CDR3 region has the DNA TGTGCCAGCAGCTTTGGCGGGTACAATGAGCAGTTCTTC.

Many counts were recorded for this clonotype. The chain carries TRBV9 and TRBJ2-1; perhaps D is TRBD1 or TRBD2 (5 bases each). Germline CDR1 SGDLS, CDR2 YYNGEE. The CDR3 is 12 amino acids. V lost 4 bases, J lost 10 bases, and 12 bases lay in between. The CDR3 nucleotides are TGTGCCAGCAGCCCGAGGGGACGGGAGCAGTTCTTC. It encodes CASSPRGREQFF.

This clonotype came up a few times. This sequence joins TRBV6-2 or TRBV6-3 and TRBJ2-3, with D unresolved. Trimming left V 5 bases short and J 6 bases short, with 6 bases between. Looked up from germline, CDR1 is MNHEY and CDR2 is SVGEGT. This CDR3 has 11 amino acids. CDR3 residues: CASSPRDTQYF. The CDR3 nucleotides are TGTGCCAGCAGTCCGAGGGATACGCAGTATTTT.

V is TRBV27 and J is TRBJ1-5; possibly TRBD1 for D (6 bases). Germline values: CDR1 MNHEY, CDR2 SMNVEV (reference sequence). The V end lost 4 bases, the J end lost 0 bases, and 13 bases lay between the germline ends. This CDR3 has 16 amino acids. The CDR3, as DNA: TGTGCCAGCAGTTCAACAGGGAAACTTAGCAATCAGCCCCAGCATTTT. Translated, it gives CASSSTGKLSNQPQHF.

This clonotype came up a few times. This sequence joins TRBV5-4 and TRBJ2-7, with TRBD2 matching 8 bases. The V segment lost 2 bases and the J segment 2 bases; nucleotides outside the gene matches: 3. This CDR3 region has 14 residues. Germline V gene lookup returns CDR1 SGHNT and CDR2 YYREEE (reference sequence). The CDR3 nucleotides read TGTGCCAGCAGCTTTCGGGAGGGACCCTACGAGCAGTACGTC. Translation: CASSFREGPYEQYV.

This clonotype has ten or more counts. The CDR3 sequence: CASSQVVGGRSPLHF. CDR3 nucleotide sequence: TGCGCCAGCAGCCAAGTTGTTGGGGGCCGTTCACCCCTCCACTTT. The chain is built from TRBV4-1 and TRBJ1-6, with a tentative D call TRBD1 (6 bases). This CDR3 is 15 amino acids long. Germline CDR1 reads MGHRA; CDR2 reads YSYEKL. V lost 1 base to trimming and J lost 9 bases, with 13 bases between them.

This clonotype appeared many times. The chain carries TRBV24-1 and TRBJ2-3, with 9 nucleotides matching TRBD1. V shed 3 bases and J 0 bases; nucleotides not matched to a gene: 6. The CDR3 length is 17 residues. The germline V gene encodes CDR1 KGHDR and CDR2 SFDVKD. The CDR3 nucleotides are TGTGCCACCAGTGATAGAACCGGGACAGGGAGCACAGATACGCAGTATTTT. Translating it yields CATSDRTGTGSTDTQYF.